Following are 26 T cell receptor beta chains from one sample sequenced in a study of OX40 agonist ivuxolimab in advanced cancers. Libraries came from the immunoSEQ multiplex PCR assay. This is the immuneACCESS table as TCRdb keeps it, with only in-frame sequences that have V and J called. A part of the clones is gone; compared with another copy, unresolved V genes explain less than half, and the rest is unexplained. The sample contains fewer than 60,000 clones, approximately 79% of them found a single time. Together, the top ten hold less than 4.5% of the sample. The sample here was CD4+ or CD8+ T cells sorted from blood, taken in a trial of the OX40 agonist ivuxolimab. The receptors were sampled from an adult with an advanced solid tumor such as melanoma, head and neck, liver or kidney cancer.

The chain couples TRBV6-5 to TRBJ1-2; 7 bases match TRBD1. The germline V gene encodes CDR1 MNHEY and CDR2 SVGAGI. The V gene end was trimmed by 7 bases and the J gene end by 7 bases; junction bases not matched to a gene: 12. This CDR3 has 14 residues. CDR3 bases: TGTGCCAGCATCAGACAGGGCCCTTATGGTGGCTACACCTTC. Translation: CASIRQGPYGGYTF.

V and J are TRBV5-6 and TRBJ2-7; 8 nucleotides line up with TRBD1. The CDR3 has 15 residues. V lost 3 bases to trimming and J lost 4 bases; unmatched junction nucleotides: 9. Germline V gene data show CDR1 as SGHDT and CDR2 as YYEEEE. CDR3 in amino acids: CASSWGWTGYYEQYF. The CDR3 bases are TGTGCCAGCAGCTGGGGCTGGACAGGGTATTACGAGCAGTACTTC.

This sequence joins TRBV20-1 and TRBJ2-1; D not certain. Germline-derived CDR1 and CDR2 are DFQATT and SNEGSKA (reference sequence). This CDR3 contains 10 residues. Trimming left V 8 bases short and J 2 bases short, with 4 bases between. CDR3 sequence reads: CSPTYNEQFF. As DNA, the CDR3 is TGCAGTCCCACCTACAATGAGCAGTTCTTC.

The rearrangement links TRBV4-1 to TRBJ1-3; D is unclear. Trimming left V 6 bases short and J 3 bases short, with 3 bases between. Germline CDR1 and CDR2: MGHRA and YSYEKL. The CDR3 sequence is 11 residues long. This CDR3 reads CASRGGNTIYF. As DNA, the CDR3 is TGCGCCAGCAGAGGTGGAAACACCATATATTTT.

The chain has TRBV28 and TRBJ1-1; 7 bases align to TRBD1. This CDR3 is 18 amino acids long. Losses at the gene ends were 3 bases for V and 0 bases for J; bases not matched to a gene: 13. Germline V gene sequence: CDR1 MDHEN, CDR2 SYDVKM. CDR3 sequence (DNA): TGTGCCAGCAGTTTGTGGGCTGACAGGGAGGGAATGAACACTGAAGCTTTCTTT. It yields the protein CASSLWADREGMNTEAFF.

This clone was counted once. The chain employs TRBV10-3 and TRBJ2-5; no clear D gene. The CDR3 has 15 amino acids. CDR1 and CDR2 (germline): ENHRY, SYGVKD. V shed 3 bases and J shed 1 base, with 12 bases lying between them. In nucleotides, the CDR3 is TGTGCCATCAGTGACTCAGGACGGCCCCAAGAGACCCAGTACTTC. This encodes CAISDSGRPQETQYF.

The genes are TRBV7-1 and TRBJ2-7; the D gene is possibly TRBD2 (7 bases). TRBV7-1 is an open reading frame, and its role is uncertain. The CDR3 is 15 amino acids. Trimming shortened V by 4 bases and J by 0 bases, and 13 bases separated the two germline ends. DNA of the CDR3: TGTGCCAGCAGCTTTGGGGGGGCCCGCTCCTACGAGCAGTACTTC. It yields the protein CASSFGGARSYEQYF.

This rearrangement joins TRBV27 to TRBJ2-2; 7 bases are shared with TRBD2. Unmatched junction bases numbered 14, after V lost 7 bases and J lost 0 bases. Per germline, CDR1 MNHEY and CDR2 SMNVEV (reference sequence). The CDR3 is 18 amino acids. Here the CDR3 reads CASKSGVVGHANTGELFF. The CDR3 DNA is TGTGCCAGCAAAAGCGGGGTAGTGGGGCACGCGAACACCGGGGAGCTGTTTTTT.

The chain recombines TRBV30 with TRBJ2-2; D remains unclear. Germline V gives CDR1 GTSNPN, CDR2 SVGIG (reference sequence). Trimming left V 2 bases short and J 7 bases short, with 14 bases between. The CDR3 loop spans 14 amino acids. The CDR3 spells CAWSTTSIFGELFF. The CDR3 bases are TGTGCCTGGAGTACGACATCCATCTTCGGGGAGCTGTTTTTT.

V gene TRBV21-1 combines with J gene TRBJ2-7; the D call in the table, TRBD1, was not verified against the DNA. TRBV21-1 is assigned pseudogene status. The CDR3 contains 15 residues. The CDR3: CASSVRQGCKYEQYF. CDR3 sequence (DNA): TGTGCCAGCAGCGTGAGACAGGGATGTAAATACGAGCAGTACTTC.

The rearrangement links TRBV4-3 to TRBJ2-2; TRBD1 matches at 8 bases. V shed 4 bases, J shed 4 bases, and the junction held 8 bases outside the gene matches. The length of the CDR3 is 16 residues. From germline, CDR1 is LGHNA and CDR2 YSLEER. The CDR3 DNA is TGCGCCAGCAGCCCCCAGGGGGCACGGATCACCGGGGAGCTGTTTTTT. Translation gives CASSPQGARITGELFF.

The chain couples TRBV28 to TRBJ1-1, with 7 nucleotides matching TRBD1. In germline, CDR1 is MDHEN, CDR2 SYDVKM. The CDR3 is 11 residues long. Trimming at V came to 4 bases and at J to 7 bases, leaving 0 bases not matched to a gene. The CDR3 protein is CASSYRGEAFF. The CDR3 DNA follows: TGTGCCAGCAGTTACAGGGGTGAAGCTTTCTTT. The full variable domain, rest sourced from reference TRBV28 and TRBJ1-1, is DVKVTQSSRYLVKRTGEKVFLECVQDMDHENMFWYRQDPGLGLRLIYFSYDVKMKEKGDIPEGYSVSREKKERFSLILESASTNQTSMYLCASSYRGEAFFGQGTRLTVV.

With respect to this clone: The germline gene is not matched at one end of the junction; a read error may be the cause. The chain recombines TRBV19 with TRBJ2-1; perhaps TRBD1 as D (5 bases). The germline gives CDR1 LNHDA, CDR2 SQIVND (reference sequence). This CDR3 is built from 15 residues. The CDR3 spells CASSIVRGGYNEQLF. The CDR3 DNA reads as TGTGCCAGTAGTATCGTAAGGGGCGGCTACAATGAGCAGCTCTTC.

This clone was detected a few times. The CDR3 loop reads CASRRADGTDTQYF. The DNA for the CDR3 is TGTGCCAGCAGACGAGCGGATGGGACAGATACGCAGTATTTT. The chain joins TRBV11-1 to TRBJ2-3; possibly TRBD2 for D (5 bases). The germline CDR1 and CDR2 sequences are SGHAT and FQDESV (reference sequence). Deletions cut 6 bases from V and 3 bases from J, with 13 bases between. The CDR3 loop spans 14 amino acids.

This chain joins TRBV30 and TRBJ1-5, with D unresolved. Germline CDR1 is GTSNPN and CDR2 is SVGIG (reference sequence). The CDR3 totals 13 residues. V dropped 4 bases and J dropped 6 bases, with 13 bases sitting between them. CDR3 protein: CAWNGVLGQPQHF. CDR3 DNA: TGTGCCTGGAATGGTGTGTTAGGTCAGCCCCAGCATTTT.

This sequence joins TRBV6-5 and TRBJ1-3, with D tentatively TRBD1 (5 bases). Germline values: CDR1 MNHEY, CDR2 SVGAGI. V was shortened by 5 bases and J by 2 bases, with 10 bases between the two germline ends. The length of the CDR3 is 14 residues. CDR3 amino acids: CASSLGGPGNTIYF. CDR3 nucleotides: TGTGCCAGCAGTCTCGGGGGACCTGGAAACACCATATATTTT.

This chain links TRBV18 with TRBJ1-2, with no clear D. The length of the CDR3 is 16 residues. Germline V CDR1 and CDR2: KGHSH, LQKENI. V was trimmed by 3 bases and J by 0 bases, leaving 14 bases between them. The CDR3 loop reads CASSPLPGLTNYGYTF. The DNA of the CDR3 is TGTGCCAGCTCACCCCTTCCCGGCCTAACTAACTATGGCTACACCTTC.

V gene TRBV7-3 combines with J gene TRBJ2-2, with TRBD2 matching over 14 bases. Trimming at V came to 3 bases and at J to 6 bases, leaving 0 bases not matched to a gene. This CDR3 is built from 15 residues. Germline V lookup: CDR1 SGHTA, CDR2 FQGTGA. In DNA form, the CDR3 reads TGTGCCAGCAGCTTGGGACTAGCGGGAGCCGGGGAGCTGTTTTTT. Its translation: CASSLGLAGAGELFF.

The chain combines TRBV28 with TRBJ2-5; no firm D call. The CDR3 is made up of 13 amino acids. Trimming stripped 3 bases from V and 2 bases from J, with 7 bases between. Germline V gene data show CDR1 as MDHEN and CDR2 as SYDVKM. In DNA form, the CDR3 reads TGTGCCAGCAGTTTGAATCTACAAGAGACCCAGTACTTC. Translating gives CASSLNLQETQYF.

This clone was observed once. The V and J genes are TRBV15 and TRBJ2-2; 9 nucleotides line up with TRBD1. This CDR3 has 13 residues. Per germline, CDR1 LNHNV and CDR2 YYDKDF (reference sequence). V dropped 5 bases and J dropped 5; count of bases not matched to a gene: 0. The CDR3 nucleotides read TGTGCCACCAGCGGACAGGGGACCGGGGAGCTGTTTTTT. Translating gives CATSGQGTGELFF.

V is TRBV6-6 and J is TRBJ1-1, with TRBD1 identical over 7 bases. V gave up 4 bases and J gave up 7 bases; unmatched junction bases: 15. The CDR3 runs 16 residues. Germline assignment: CDR1 MNHNY and CDR2 SVGAGI (reference sequence). In DNA, the CDR3 is TGTGCCAGCAGTTCGAGACCGACCGGGACAGCGATTGAAGCTTTCTTT. It encodes CASSSRPTGTAIEAFF.

The J gene is TRBJ1-2, the V gene TRBV6-5; TRBD1 agrees at 8 bases. The CDR3 covers 14 residues. V lost 4 bases and J lost 8; bases outside the gene matches: 9. Germline CDR1 and CDR2: MNHEY and SVGAGI. The chain's CDR3 is CASSFRQGKFGYTF. CDR3 sequence (DNA): TGTGCCAGCAGTTTCCGACAGGGGAAGTTCGGCTACACCTTC.

J is TRBJ1-3 and V is TRBV13, with a weak D call TRBD1 (5 bases). The CDR3 runs 15 residues. Trimming removed 1 base from V and 2 bases from J, with 9 bases in between. Germline assignment: CDR1 PRHDT and CDR2 FYEKMQ (reference sequence). The CDR3 bases are TGTGCCAGCAGCTTAGTTGCAGGGACTGGAAACACCATATATTTT. This codes for CASSLVAGTGNTIYF.

The table lists this clone with a few counts. This sequence joins TRBV30 and TRBJ1-6; D call uncertain. This CDR3 is 14 amino acids long. Germline-derived CDR1 and CDR2 are GTSNPN and SVGIG (reference sequence). Trimming left V 7 bases short and J 4 bases short, with 14 bases between. For the CDR3, the DNA is TGTGCCTTGAATGAGGGCGGTTATAATTCACCCCTCCACTTT. Translation: CALNEGGYNSPLHF.

The rearrangement joins TRBV6-1 to TRBJ1-2; D not resolved. CDR1 MNHNS and CDR2 SASEGT come from the germline V gene. The V and J ends lost 0 bases and 4 bases respectively, with 15 bases between them. The CDR3 is made up of 16 amino acids. CDR3: CASSEARREFIYGYTF. The CDR3 nucleotides read TGTGCCAGCAGTGAAGCGCGCCGTGAGTTCATCTATGGCTACACCTTC.

The V call is TRBV7-3, the J call TRBJ2-5, with a weak D call TRBD1 (5 bases). Deletions cut 1 base from V and 4 bases from J, with 7 bases between. The CDR3 sequence is 13 residues long. Looked up from germline, CDR1 is SGHTA and CDR2 is FQGTGA. The CDR3 nucleotides read TGTGCCAGCAGCTTAAACCAGGGAGAGACCCAGTACTTC. Amino acid sequence: CASSLNQGETQYF.